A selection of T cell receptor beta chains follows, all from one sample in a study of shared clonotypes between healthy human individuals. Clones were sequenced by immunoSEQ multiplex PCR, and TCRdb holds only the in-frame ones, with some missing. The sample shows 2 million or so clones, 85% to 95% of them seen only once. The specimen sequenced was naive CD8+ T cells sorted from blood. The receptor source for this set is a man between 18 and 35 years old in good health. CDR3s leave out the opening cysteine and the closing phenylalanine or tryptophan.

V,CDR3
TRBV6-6,ASSYLATGELF
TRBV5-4,ASSFQGNEQF
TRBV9,ASSGTGGAPGELF
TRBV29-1,SVAPGYSYEQY
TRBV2,ASSEALKQLDQPQH
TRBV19,ASSIRPGIGYNSPLH
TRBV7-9,ASSPGTESYEQY
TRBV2,ASTGGYGYT
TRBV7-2,ASSLLAGGNNEQF
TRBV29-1,SVEGGTEAF
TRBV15,ATSPEGAGAF
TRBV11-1,ASSYDQRYEQY
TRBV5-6,ASSLPILGRIFNYGYT
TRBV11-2,ASSLDRTGVD
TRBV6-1,ASRKVISYEQY
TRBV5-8,ASSLMDSAYQETQY
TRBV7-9,ASSFPSRDTEAF
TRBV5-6,ASSLGDNYGYT
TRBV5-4,ASSLDGVNTGELF
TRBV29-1,SVEGDPIPETQY
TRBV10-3,AITPLSGNTIY
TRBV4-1,ASSQVPNQPQH
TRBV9,ASSVGGYPEY
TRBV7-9,ASSPDRDRETQY
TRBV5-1,ASSLRENTGELF
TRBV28,ASSFVGDTEAF
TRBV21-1,ASISPNLNTEAF
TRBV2,ASSEASDSNYGYT
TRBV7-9,ASSLEAVEQY
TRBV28,ASSLPRRSGNTIY
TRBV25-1,ASSEFDRESEAF
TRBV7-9,ASSLRVAGAAGANVLT
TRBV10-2,ASSDSTEAF
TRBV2,ASSAGTGFFANYGYT
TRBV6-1,ASSQTGTPLYGYT
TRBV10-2,ASTLTGGVSYEQY
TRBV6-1,ASSMGGTEAF
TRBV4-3,ASSQDSGTENNEQF
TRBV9,ASSSGGSYGYT
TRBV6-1,ASSEGAGWGLAGGETGELF
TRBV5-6,ASSPTGVGEQF
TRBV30,AWSGRLSEEQY
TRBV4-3,ASSQDGEGDYGYT
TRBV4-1,ASSQDPPTGILTGANVLT
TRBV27,ATSGPGGTDTQY
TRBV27,ASRPGQGALDTQY
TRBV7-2,ASSFKRVQRETDTQY
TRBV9,ASSVEEGHDTEAF
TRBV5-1,ASSLEGLISGNTIY
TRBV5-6,ASSPGLAGGPSGELF